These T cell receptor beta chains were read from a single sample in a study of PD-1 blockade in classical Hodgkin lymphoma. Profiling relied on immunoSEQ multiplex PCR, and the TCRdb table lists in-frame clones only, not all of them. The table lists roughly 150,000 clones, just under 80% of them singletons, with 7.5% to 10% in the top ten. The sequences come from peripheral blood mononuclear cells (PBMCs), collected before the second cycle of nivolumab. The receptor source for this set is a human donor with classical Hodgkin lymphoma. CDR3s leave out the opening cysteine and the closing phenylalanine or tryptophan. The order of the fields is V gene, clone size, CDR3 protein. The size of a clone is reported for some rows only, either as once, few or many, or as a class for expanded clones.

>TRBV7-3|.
ASSFSGGDNEQF
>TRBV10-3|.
AISERSVSHTDTQY
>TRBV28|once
ASSSETPRGEKLF
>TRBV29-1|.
SVERVAYNEQF
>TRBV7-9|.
ASSLGTGYYQPQH
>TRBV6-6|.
ASTPRGTGVDTEAF
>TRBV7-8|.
ASSLGHWGNSPLH
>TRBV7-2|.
ASSLGLLTDTQY
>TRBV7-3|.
ASSSGQDNEQF
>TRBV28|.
ASRGPGLAGGSYNEQF
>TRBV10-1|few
ASSTPGRETDTQY
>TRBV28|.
ASSSDRGNTGELF
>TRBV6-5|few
ASRQSSSTDTQY
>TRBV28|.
ASSLGGGRGGH
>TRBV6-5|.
ASSFGGPEAF
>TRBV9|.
ASSVGSTAESYGYT
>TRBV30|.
AWSVQGAPEAF
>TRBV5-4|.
ASSLDQAYEQY
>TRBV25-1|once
ASTPLGSTLILH
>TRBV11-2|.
ASSYGGGPTYEQY
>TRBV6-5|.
ASSYRRTSGANVLT
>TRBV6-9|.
ASSSDIGEQY
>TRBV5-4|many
ASSLEHGGTDTQY